This T cell receptor (beta chain) was sequenced in a study of blood T cell repertoires in COVID-19 (dated by TCRdb to between 2020 and 2021). Background on the whole study: Collaborator samples came from the United States, Italy and Spain and covered acute and convalescent phases of COVID-19. Sample metadata almost always included a de-identified subject ID, COVID-19 status, age in years and sex. The dataset comprised deeply sampled blood TCRbeta repertoires from subjects exposed to, actively infected with, or recovered from COVID-19. The samples were drawn from two sources: the first 160 participants of the ongoing ImmuneRACE study, and over 1,000 subjects contributed by 6 global collaborators. The material from the prospective study consisted of cDNA or gDNA derived from T cells, B-cell-depleted T cells, or PBMCs. Where HLA class I and class II types were available, the types were taken from metadata supplied by the sample provider, not from assay-based typing. The repertoires were released in a freely available public database intended as a resource for research on the immune response to SARS-CoV-2. Study-wide conclusions, independent of this receptor: How much clinical and demographic metadata was included differed by source and by participant, and the metadata was provided uncurated.

TCRbeta CDR3 regions were amplified from genomic DNA using the immunoSEQ Assay, a bias-controlled multiplex PCR. Regarding the original processing steps: Nucleated cell counts per sample were estimated from amplification of reference gene primers within the assay. Sequence reads were collapsed and filtered to measure the absolute abundance of every unique TCRbeta CDR3 rearrangement. For each sample, productive Simpson clonality was calculated as the square root of Simpson's diversity index across productive rearrangements. What TCRdb holds here is the immuneACCESS table cut down to in-frame rearrangements. Part of the clones is not present; checked against another copy, under half of the missing clones reflect an unresolved V gene, and the others are unexplained. V and J calls and clone size are copied from that table; D and trimming were computed from the DNA. The sample table lists fewer than 50,000 clones, over 70% of them with a count of one. The leading ten clones occupy around 17% of the sample.

A remark on this clone: This receptor's antigen is unknown. Base qualities are missing; no much larger clone stands one base away.

The collaborating institutions used their own protocols to collect whole blood in K2EDTA tubes. For TCRbeta analysis, collaborators shipped samples in one of three forms: frozen whole blood, isolated PBMCs, or DNA extracted from either of those sample types. V loses 3 bases, J loses 0 bases, and the germline ends lie 7 bases apart. The CDR1 and CDR2 encoded by the germline V gene are MDHEN and SYDVKM. The CDR3 numbers 14 residues from cysteine through phenylalanine. Only the CDR3 portion is preserved as DNA: 42 bases, with reading frame beginning at the first base. The TCR sequence derives from a man aged 65 to 79 with acute or convalescent COVID-19. Recombination linked TRBV28 to TRBJ2-3, with no reliable assignment of the D segment. The sequenced sample was peripheral blood. Here is the DNA: TGTGCCAGCAGTTTCGGGTTAAGCACAGATACGCAGTATTTT. Its amino acids are CASSFGLSTDTQYF.